Listed here are 12 T cell receptor beta chains from one sample, sequenced in a study of technical replicates of blood from a few donors. The repertoire was sequenced with immunoSEQ multiplex PCR; TCRdb's copy has only in-frame clones and lacks some. The sample shows about 72,000 clones, 92% of them seen only once. Sequenced input: T cells isolated from PBMCs. The receptors stem from a human donor in good health.

The chain links TRBV15 to TRBJ1-1, with D unclear. Germline values: CDR1 LNHNV, CDR2 YYDKDF (reference sequence). The ends were cut back, 6 bases at V and 1 base at J, with 6 bases in the middle. The CDR3 is 12 residues long. The CDR3 is CATRHQNTEAFF. Here the CDR3 DNA reads TGTGCCACCAGACACCAGAACACTGAAGCTTTCTTT.

The chain links TRBV11-1 to TRBJ1-4; the D gene is possibly TRBD1 (5 bases). V was shortened by 5 bases and J by 8 bases, with 12 bases between the two germline ends. This CDR3 is 13 amino acids long. CDR1 is SGHAT, CDR2 FQDESV, per germline (reference sequence). This CDR3 is CASSAGIWEKLFF. CDR3 nucleotide sequence: TGTGCCAGCAGCGCAGGGATTTGGGAAAAACTGTTTTTT.

DNA for the CDR3: TGTGCCAGCAGCTTGGGACTAGCGGGACTCAAGCGGGTGGAGACCCAGTACTTC. This translates into CASSLGLAGLKRVETQYF. The chain combines TRBV5-8 with TRBJ2-5, with 11 bases lining up with TRBD2. Losses at the gene ends were 0 bases for V and 5 bases for J; bases not matched to a gene: 12. This CDR3 has 18 residues. The germline V gene has CDR1 SGHTS and CDR2 YDEGEE.

The chain carries TRBV5-1 and TRBJ2-5; 9 nucleotides match TRBD1. The CDR3 length is 14 residues. The germline gives CDR1 SGHRS, CDR2 YFSETQ. J gave up 2 bases and V 2 bases, and 1 base lay outside the gene matches. The DNA for the CDR3 is TGCGCCAGCAGCTTCGGGACAGGGCAAGAGACCCAGTACTTC. Its translation is CASSFGTGQETQYF.

The V and J genes are TRBV19 and TRBJ1-1, with D perhaps matching TRBD1 (6 bases). The CDR3 has 14 amino acids. With 5 bases removed from V and 0 bases from J, the gap between germline ends came to 10 bases. CDR1 is LNHDA and CDR2 is SQIVND in the germline V gene (reference sequence). As DNA, the CDR3 is TGTGCCAGTAGTGTTGGACAGATGAACACTGAAGCTTTCTTT. Amino acids: CASSVGQMNTEAFF. Supplemented by reference TRBV19 and TRBJ1-1, the full variable domain reads DGGITQSPKYLFRKEGQNVTLSCEQNLNHDAMYWYRQDPGQGLRLIYYSQIVNDFQKGDIAEGYSVSREKKESFPLTVTSAQKNPTAFYLCASSVGQMNTEAFFGQGTRLTVV.

The chain employs TRBV2 and TRBJ1-2; tentative D call: TRBD1 (5 bases). V was pared by 3 bases and J by 5 bases, with 16 bases between. Looked up from germline, CDR1 is SNHLY and CDR2 is FYNNEI. This CDR3 contains 15 residues. CDR3 bases: TGTGCCAGCAGTGAGGAACAGGCGAAGGTGTATGGCTACACCTTC. It yields the protein CASSEEQAKVYGYTF.

This chain links TRBV15 with TRBJ2-3; D possibly corresponds to TRBD1 (6 bases). Germline V gene sequence: CDR1 LNHNV, CDR2 YYDKDF (reference sequence). This CDR3 region has 14 residues. The ends were cut back, 3 bases at V and 5 bases at J, with 12 bases in the middle. In DNA form, the CDR3 reads TGTGCCACCAGCAGGGCCCCAGGGGTAGATACGCAGTATTTT. Protein sequence: CATSRAPGVDTQYF.

This sequence joins TRBV16 and TRBJ1-5; 9 bases fit TRBD1. From germline, CDR1 is KGHSY and CDR2 FQNENV. The CDR3 is 16 amino acids. V shed 2 bases, J shed 1 base, and the junction held 3 bases outside the gene matches. The CDR3 sequence is CASSQPGQGSNQPQHF. The CDR3 bases are TGTGCCAGCAGCCAACCGGGACAGGGAAGCAATCAGCCCCAGCATTTT.

The rearrangement uses TRBV7-6 and TRBJ2-1; 7 bases are shared with TRBD2. V lost 1 base to trimming and J lost 0 bases; unmatched junction nucleotides: 9. This CDR3 comprises 18 residues. Per the germline V gene, CDR1 is SGHVS and CDR2 is FNYEAQ. The CDR3: CASSLVRSGVSSYNEQFF. The CDR3 region has the DNA TGTGCCAGCAGCTTAGTAAGGAGCGGGGTGAGCTCCTACAATGAGCAGTTCTTC.

The table lists this clone with a count of one. This chain uses TRBV28 with TRBJ1-1, with 12 bases fitting TRBD1. The CDR3 has 17 amino acids. The germline gives CDR1 MDHEN, CDR2 SYDVKM. The junction had 10 bases not matched to a gene; V was cut back by 4 bases and J by 4 bases. CDR3 bases: TGTGCCAGCAGTTCGGAGGGGACAGGGGGCCTGGTCACTGAAGCTTTCTTT. As protein: CASSSEGTGGLVTEAFF.

The J gene is TRBJ2-1, the V gene TRBV5-6, with TRBD2 matching over 11 bases. The CDR3 loop spans 14 amino acids. Germline CDR1 is SGHDT and CDR2 is YYEEEE. With V trimmed by 2 bases and J by 9 bases, 4 bases remained unmatched. CDR3 protein: CASSLLAGAPEQFF. The CDR3, as DNA: TGTGCCAGCAGCTTACTAGCGGGAGCACCTGAGCAGTTCTTC.

The table lists this clone with a count of one. The chain recombines TRBV6-5 with TRBJ2-1, with 11 nucleotides matching TRBD2. The CDR3 is made up of 15 amino acids. V lost 6 bases to trimming and J lost 8 bases; unmatched junction nucleotides: 9. CDR1 and CDR2 (germline): MNHEY, SVGAGI. This CDR3 reads CASRRTSGSYHEQFF. CDR3 sequence (DNA): TGTGCCAGCAGGCGTACTAGCGGGAGTTATCATGAGCAGTTCTTC.